This TCR beta chain was captured by sequencing in a study of human T cells and chemical hapten exposure. On this clonotype itself: Its specificity is not known.

TCRdb re-analysed the RACE reads in MiXCR, keeping a single row per CDR3 protein. The repertoire includes more than 150,000 distinct CDR3 sequences, around 23% of them detected once, and about 2.3% sits in the top ten. V lost 5 bases and J lost 3, with 9 bases in between. Germline assignment: CDR1 ENHRY and CDR2 SYGVKD. The CDR3 is 13 amino acids. Indicated time point: patch test 3, about 24 weeks after DPC sensitization. The treatment was: therapeutic diphenylcyclopropenone sensitization with weekly scalp DPC. Non-pregnant alopecia patients aged 18 to 70, suitable for DPC therapy. General study results and limits: Alopecia affected the donors, so their immune response may differ from healthy people's. Relative to control repertoires, expanded TCRs gave rise to significantly more large CDR3 similarity clusters.

Sequenced here: whole blood, sampled in connection with sensitization to the hapten diphenylcyclopropenone (DPC). This TCR was sampled from a woman in her forties with alopecia areata. Some clones in this sample may be carry-over from other donors' samples. The V and J genes are TRBV10-3 and TRBJ2-3, with no clear D. The DNA of the CDR3 is TGTGCCATCAGTAAACTCCGGACAGATACGCAGTATTTT. This codes for CAISKLRTDTQYF.